This is a list of T cell receptor beta chains from one sample in a study of T cell responses to AZD1222 COVID-19 vaccine. TCRdb's copy holds only in-frame clones and misses some; the assay was immunoSEQ multiplex PCR. The table has approximately 140,000 clones, around 91% seen once; the top ten hold roughly 5.5%. Sequenced material: peripheral blood, taken on day 0 of AZD1222 vaccination. These receptor sequences come from an adult in good health. Both conserved end residues are part of each CDR3.

J gene	V gene	CDR3 protein
TRBJ2-4	TRBV10-3	CAISESRGSLNIQYF
TRBJ1-2	TRBV18	CASSPDGNYGYTF
TRBJ1-2	TRBV5-1	CASSPAGRGPSGYTF
TRBJ1-3	TRBV18	CASSPPGRTNTIYF
TRBJ2-3	TRBV4-1	CASSHTFGVTDTQYF
TRBJ2-1	TRBV2	CASSHTRQGSDNEQFF
TRBJ2-1	TRBV9	CASSPPSGRSWGEQFF
TRBJ1-4	TRBV7-8	CASSLRGGSTNEKLFF
TRBJ1-6	TRBV4-2	CASSQDQDSPLHF
TRBJ1-3	TRBV29-1	CSADGQRTGNTIYF
TRBJ1-1	TRBV7-3	CASSGTGGDTEAFF
TRBJ2-7	TRBV3-1/TRBV3-2	CASSHSSYEQYF
TRBJ2-7	TRBV4-2	CASSRGGLSSYEQYF
TRBJ1-2	TRBV14	CASSQVGYSNYGYTF
TRBJ1-5	TRBV6-2/TRBV6-3	CASSSTGGGHQPQHF
TRBJ2-7	TRBV11-3	CASSFRDGSYEQYF
TRBJ1-6	TRBV7-9	CASSLELDSPLHF
TRBJ2-7	TRBV20-1	CSAPWVTEQYF
TRBJ1-3	TRBV5-6	CASSLDFGNTIYF
TRBJ2-3	TRBV12-5	CASGFNGAVFGRNSTDTQYF
TRBJ2-6	TRBV28	CASSIEGDSSGANVLTF
TRBJ1-1	TRBV19	CASSISGNLMNTEAFF
TRBJ2-6	TRBV5-6	CASSVGQGGAGANVLTF
TRBJ2-3	TRBV15	CATSSSGRVADTQYF
TRBJ2-3	TRBV3-1/TRBV3-2	CASSQVTDLTDTQYF
TRBJ1-2	TRBV19	CASSIDLTGTSGYTF
TRBJ2-2	TRBV6-6	CASSRFGLAGVGELFF
TRBJ2-7	TRBV20-1	CSAKREYEQYF
TRBJ1-1	TRBV7-3	CASSLTAQNTEAFF